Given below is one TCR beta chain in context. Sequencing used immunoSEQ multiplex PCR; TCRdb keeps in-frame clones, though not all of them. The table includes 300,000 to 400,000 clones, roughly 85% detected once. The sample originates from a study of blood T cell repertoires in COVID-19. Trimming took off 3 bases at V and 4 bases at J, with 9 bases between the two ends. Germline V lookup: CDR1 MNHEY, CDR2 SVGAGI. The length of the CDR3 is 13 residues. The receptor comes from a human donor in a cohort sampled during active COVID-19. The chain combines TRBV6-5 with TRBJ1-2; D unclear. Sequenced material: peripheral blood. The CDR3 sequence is CASSYGWSYGYTF. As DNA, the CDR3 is TGTGCCAGCAGTTATGGCTGGAGCTATGGCTACACCTTC.